This T cell receptor beta chain stems from a study of blood T cell repertoires in COVID-19. In the study overall: T cells, B-cell-depleted T cells, or PBMCs supplied cDNA or gDNA.

Measured with immunoSEQ multiplex PCR; TCRdb has only the in-frame clones, and not every one. The sample shows fewer than 450,000 clones, about nine tenths of them seen only once. This CDR3 comprises 15 residues. V lost 1 base, J lost 9 bases, and 13 bases lay in between. CDR1 is LNHNV and CDR2 is YYDKDF in the germline V gene (reference sequence). This chain links TRBV15 with TRBJ1-6; D not resolved. Specimen: peripheral blood. The receptor was derived from a woman between 70 and 85 years old with COVID-19, enrolled during active disease. CDR3 coding DNA: TGTGCCACCAGCAGAGGTCAACAGTTCCCTTCACCCCTCCACTTT. Translated, it gives CATSRGQQFPSPLHF.